The next 27 T cell receptor beta chains were all read from a single sample in a study of PD-1 blockade in mismatch repair-deficient tumors. Repertoires were generated with immunoSEQ multiplex PCR, while TCRdb's copy carries only in-frame clones and drops some. The sample includes tens of thousands of clones, 70% to 90% of them seen just once. The specimen comprised peripheral blood, sampled 52 weeks after starting pembrolizumab. These receptors originate from an adult with mismatch repair-deficient cancer.

V is TRBV7-9 and J is TRBJ2-7; 8 bases are a match to TRBD1. CDR3 length: 16 residues. V gave up 5 bases and J gave up 2 bases; unmatched junction bases: 11. The germline gives CDR1 SEHNR, CDR2 FQNEAQ (reference sequence). CDR3 residues: CASSPPTGQGTYEQYF. DNA of the CDR3: TGTGCCAGCAGCCCCCCCACCGGACAGGGCACCTACGAGCAGTACTTC.

This rearrangement joins TRBV5-1 to TRBJ2-5, with a possible D match to TRBD1 (5 bases). Trimming removed 2 bases at V and 5 bases at J, with 16 bases between. This CDR3 has 15 amino acids. Germline CDR1 and CDR2: SGHRS and YFSETQ. CDR3 amino acids: CASSFQGNAGETQYF. The CDR3 DNA reads TGCGCCAGCAGCTTCCAGGGAAACGCCGGGGAGACCCAGTACTTC.

The chain employs TRBV9 and TRBJ1-1, with 8 bases lining up with TRBD1. The CDR3 covers 14 residues. V was clipped by 4 bases and J by 3 bases; unmatched bases: 5. Per germline, CDR1 SGDLS and CDR2 YYNGEE. CDR3 bases: TGTGCCAGCAGCTCCGGACAGGGTCACACTGAAGCTTTCTTT. The encoded protein is CASSSGQGHTEAFF.

In this sample, this clone turned up a few times. This sequence joins TRBV4-3 and TRBJ2-7, with D possibly matching TRBD2 (6 bases). The CDR3 loop spans 15 amino acids. Germline V lookup: CDR1 LGHNA, CDR2 YSLEER. With 4 bases removed from V and 2 bases from J, the gap between germline ends came to 15 bases. CDR3 protein: CASSRGSGDPYEQYF. The CDR3 bases are TGCGCCAGCAGCCGTGGGTCGGGGGACCCCTACGAGCAGTACTTC.

J is TRBJ2-7 and V is TRBV6-5, with D hard to call. Germline V gene sequence: CDR1 MNHEY, CDR2 SVGAGI. Trimming left V 5 bases short and J 3 bases short, with 14 bases between. This CDR3 spans 14 amino acids. CDR3 loop: CASSPNLPDYEQYF. The CDR3 nucleotides are TGTGCCAGCAGTCCGAATTTACCGGACTACGAGCAGTACTTC.

CDR3: CASSDPGESGELFF. The CDR3 DNA reads TGTGCCAGCAGCGACCCAGGGGAGTCCGGGGAGCTGTTTTTT. The chain joins TRBV9 to TRBJ2-2; possible D gene TRBD1, 6 bases. The germline V gene has CDR1 SGDLS and CDR2 YYNGEE. The CDR3 has 14 amino acids. Trimming pared 3 bases from V and 6 bases from J, leaving 12 bases between.

The rearrangement links TRBV7-9 to TRBJ2-7, with D possibly being TRBD1 or TRBD2 (7 bases each). Germline CDR1 SEHNR, CDR2 FQNEAQ (reference sequence). The CDR3 covers 13 residues. V was cut by 6 bases and J by 4 bases, with 13 bases left in between. CDR3: CASRSGGAYEQYF. DNA of the CDR3: TGTGCCAGCAGGTCAGGGGGGGCTTACGAGCAGTACTTC.

J is TRBJ2-1 and V is TRBV28; D unclear. This CDR3 has 14 amino acids. Germline CDR1 MDHEN, CDR2 SYDVKM. The V end lost 5 bases, the J end lost 6 bases, and 14 bases lay between the germline ends. CDR3 in DNA: TGTGCCAGCAGTCCAACACTAAGACTCAATGAGCAGTTCTTC. Translating it yields CASSPTLRLNEQFF.

The chain links TRBV18 to TRBJ2-2; unclear D gene. Trimming took off 4 bases at V and 5 bases at J, with 11 bases between the two ends. Germline CDR1 is KGHSH and CDR2 is LQKENI. The CDR3 runs to 14 residues. CDR3 sequence: CASSRYPKTGELFF. The CDR3 DNA is TGTGCCAGCTCACGTTACCCCAAAACCGGGGAGCTGTTTTTT.

The count of this clone is one. The chain combines TRBV28 with TRBJ2-2, with D hard to call. Per germline, CDR1 MDHEN and CDR2 SYDVKM. The V end was cut by 2 bases, the J end by 1 base, with 14 bases between. There are 17 residues in the CDR3. As DNA, the CDR3 is TGTGCCAGCAGTTTACCGTCCGCGACGGAGAACACCGGGGAGCTGTTTTTT. Its protein is CASSLPSATENTGELFF.

This clone was detected only a few times. V is TRBV6-6 and J is TRBJ2-2; 12 bases are a match to TRBD1. Per the germline V gene, CDR1 is MNHNY and CDR2 is SVGAGI (reference sequence). V dropped 4 bases and J dropped 4; count of bases not matched to a gene: 4. The CDR3 has 16 residues. CDR3 residues: CASSLGQGASTGELFF. CDR3 nucleotide sequence: TGTGCCAGCAGTTTGGGACAGGGGGCGAGCACCGGGGAGCTGTTTTTT.

The rearrangement uses TRBV27 and TRBJ2-7; perhaps TRBD1 as D (6 bases). Germline V CDR1 and CDR2: MNHEY, SMNVEV (reference sequence). There are 14 residues in the CDR3. V lost 5 bases and J lost 2, with 13 bases in between. Here the CDR3 reads CASSRGPGAYEQYF. CDR3 bases: TGTGCCAGCAGTCGGGGACCAGGGGCCTACGAGCAGTACTTC.

This chain joins TRBV7-3 and TRBJ2-2; a possible D gene is TRBD2 (5 bases). This CDR3 contains 11 residues. Trimming cost V 3 bases and J 10 bases, with 6 bases left between them. Germline CDR1 SGHTA, CDR2 FQGTGA. The CDR3 region is CASSLGVELFF. The CDR3 DNA sequence: TGTGCCAGCAGCTTGGGAGTGGAGCTGTTTTTT.

The chain recombines TRBV29-1 with TRBJ2-3; perhaps TRBD1 as D (6 bases). The V gene's germline CDR1 is SQVTM and CDR2 ANQGSEA. This CDR3 spans 15 amino acids. V lost 1 base and J lost 3, with 14 bases in between. CDR3 DNA sequence: TGCAGCGTTGAAGGGGCGGCAGGGGCGACAGATACGCAGTATTTT. It translates to CSVEGAAGATDTQYF.

This rearrangement joins TRBV7-9 to TRBJ1-1, with D possibly being TRBD1 (5 bases). Germline loops: CDR1 SEHNR, CDR2 FQNEAQ (reference sequence). V dropped 2 bases and J dropped 0 bases, with 10 bases sitting between them. The CDR3 has 15 amino acids. In nucleotides, the CDR3 is TGTGCCAGCAGCTTAAGGGGAATAATGAACACTGAAGCTTTCTTT. Residues: CASSLRGIMNTEAFF.

The V gene is TRBV11-3, the J gene TRBJ1-3; D unresolved. Germline assignment: CDR1 SGHNT and CDR2 YENEEA. V was pared by 1 base and J by 0 bases, with 7 bases between. The CDR3 covers 15 residues. The DNA of the CDR3 is TGTGCCAGCAGCTTAGGGCTTAACTCTGGAAACACCATATATTTT. It yields the protein CASSLGLNSGNTIYF.

As DNA, the CDR3 is TGTGCCAGTAGTATTGGAGGGGGCTATTCCTACGAGCAGTACTTC. The encoded protein is CASSIGGGYSYEQYF. The V and J genes are TRBV19 and TRBJ2-7; perhaps TRBD1 as D (7 bases). The V gene lost 3 bases and the J gene lost 1 base, with 13 bases spanning the gap. Germline V gene sequence: CDR1 LNHDA, CDR2 SQIVND (reference sequence). The CDR3 runs 15 residues.

The CDR3 region has the DNA TGTGCCAGCAGCTTAGTAGCGGGGGAGTACGAGCAGTACTTC. Translation gives CASSLVAGEYEQYF. The rearrangement uses TRBV4-2 and TRBJ2-7, with TRBD2 identical over 9 bases. Per the germline V gene, CDR1 is LGHNA and CDR2 is YNFKEQ. The length of the CDR3 is 14 residues. The V segment lost 5 bases and the J segment 4 bases; nucleotides outside the gene matches: 6.

The rearrangement links TRBV5-1 to TRBJ1-1, with no clear D. The CDR3 runs 14 residues. Trimming took off 2 bases at V and 5 bases at J, with 13 bases between the two ends. Germline V gene data show CDR1 as SGHRS and CDR2 as YFSETQ. Written as DNA, the CDR3 is TGCGCCAGCAGCTTTCGAACACGAGGTACTGAAGCTTTCTTT. It is translated as CASSFRTRGTEAFF.

The chain employs TRBV7-8 and TRBJ1-2, with a possible D match to TRBD1 (6 bases). Trimming took off 2 bases at V and 8 bases at J, with 18 bases between the two ends. The CDR3 sequence is 15 residues long. Germline values: CDR1 SGHVS, CDR2 FQNEAQ. The CDR3 nucleotides read TGTGCCAGCAGCTTAATGGTCAGGCAGCAGGGGGGCTACACCTTC. It yields the protein CASSLMVRQQGGYTF.

Only one count was recorded for this clone. The chain combines TRBV9 with TRBJ1-4, with unresolved D. V was trimmed by 1 base and J by 6 bases, leaving 10 bases between them. CDR1 is SGDLS and CDR2 is YYNGEE in the germline V gene. This CDR3 region has 14 residues. The CDR3 loop reads CASSVSGVDEKLFF. Written as DNA, the CDR3 is TGTGCCAGCAGCGTATCCGGGGTGGATGAAAAACTGTTTTTT. The entire variable domain, with the rest obtained from reference TRBV9 and TRBJ1-4, is as follows: DSGVTQTPKHLITATGQRVTLRCSPRSGDLSVYWYQQSLDQGLQFLIQYYNGEERAKGNILERFSAQQFPDLHSELNLSSLELGDSALYFCASSVSGVDEKLFFGSGTQLSVL.

The rearrangement links TRBV28 to TRBJ2-3, with a tentative D call TRBD1 (6 bases). Trimming removed 7 bases at V and 0 bases at J, with 14 bases between. Germline V gene lookup returns CDR1 MDHEN and CDR2 SYDVKM. CDR3 length: 15 amino acids. CDR3 in amino acids: CASKQGSTSTDTQYF. The CDR3 region has the DNA TGTGCCAGCAAGCAGGGGAGCACTAGCACAGATACGCAGTATTTT.

This clone has a single count. This chain connects TRBV6-1 to TRBJ2-6, with 7 bases aligning to TRBD1. The length of the CDR3 is 15 residues. With V trimmed by 3 bases and J by 4 bases, 3 bases remained unmatched. CDR1 is MNHNS, CDR2 SASEGT, per germline. This chain's CDR3 is CASSDSRGGANVLTF. The DNA for the CDR3 is TGTGCCAGCAGTGACTCCAGGGGGGGGGCCAACGTCCTGACTTTC.

CDR3 DNA: TGTGCCAGCAGTTTGGACAGCTACAATGAGCAGTTCTTC. As protein: CASSLDSYNEQFF. The chain employs TRBV27 and TRBJ2-1, with D possibly being TRBD1 (6 bases). The germline V gene encodes CDR1 MNHEY and CDR2 SMNVEV (reference sequence). The CDR3 has 13 amino acids. Deletions cut 3 bases from V and 3 bases from J, with 6 bases between.

The gene calls are TRBV5-1 and TRBJ2-7, with D unclear. Germline assignment: CDR1 SGHRS and CDR2 YFSETQ. V dropped 6 bases and J dropped 0 bases, with 13 bases sitting between them. The CDR3 loop spans 14 amino acids. The CDR3 region is CASMEQPSSYEQYF. The CDR3 DNA reads TGCGCCAGCATGGAGCAACCGAGCTCCTACGAGCAGTACTTC.

This rearrangement joins TRBV19 to TRBJ2-7; a weak D match, TRBD2 (6 bases). V gave up 3 bases and J gave up 3 bases, with 18 bases separating them. This CDR3 contains 16 residues. Per the germline V gene, CDR1 is LNHDA and CDR2 is SQIVND (reference sequence). For the CDR3, the DNA is TGTGCCAGTAGTATGGAACTAGCTACCGGATTCTACGAGCAGTACTTC. It is translated as CASSMELATGFYEQYF.

The chain joins TRBV21-1 to TRBJ2-2; the table's D call TRBD2 went unverified against the DNA. TRBV21-1 is classified as a pseudogene. The CDR3 spans 18 residues. CDR3: CASSNTTSGSDVTGELFF. CDR3 DNA sequence: TGTGCCAGCAGCAATACGACTAGCGGGAGTGACGTCACCGGGGAGCTGTTTTTT.